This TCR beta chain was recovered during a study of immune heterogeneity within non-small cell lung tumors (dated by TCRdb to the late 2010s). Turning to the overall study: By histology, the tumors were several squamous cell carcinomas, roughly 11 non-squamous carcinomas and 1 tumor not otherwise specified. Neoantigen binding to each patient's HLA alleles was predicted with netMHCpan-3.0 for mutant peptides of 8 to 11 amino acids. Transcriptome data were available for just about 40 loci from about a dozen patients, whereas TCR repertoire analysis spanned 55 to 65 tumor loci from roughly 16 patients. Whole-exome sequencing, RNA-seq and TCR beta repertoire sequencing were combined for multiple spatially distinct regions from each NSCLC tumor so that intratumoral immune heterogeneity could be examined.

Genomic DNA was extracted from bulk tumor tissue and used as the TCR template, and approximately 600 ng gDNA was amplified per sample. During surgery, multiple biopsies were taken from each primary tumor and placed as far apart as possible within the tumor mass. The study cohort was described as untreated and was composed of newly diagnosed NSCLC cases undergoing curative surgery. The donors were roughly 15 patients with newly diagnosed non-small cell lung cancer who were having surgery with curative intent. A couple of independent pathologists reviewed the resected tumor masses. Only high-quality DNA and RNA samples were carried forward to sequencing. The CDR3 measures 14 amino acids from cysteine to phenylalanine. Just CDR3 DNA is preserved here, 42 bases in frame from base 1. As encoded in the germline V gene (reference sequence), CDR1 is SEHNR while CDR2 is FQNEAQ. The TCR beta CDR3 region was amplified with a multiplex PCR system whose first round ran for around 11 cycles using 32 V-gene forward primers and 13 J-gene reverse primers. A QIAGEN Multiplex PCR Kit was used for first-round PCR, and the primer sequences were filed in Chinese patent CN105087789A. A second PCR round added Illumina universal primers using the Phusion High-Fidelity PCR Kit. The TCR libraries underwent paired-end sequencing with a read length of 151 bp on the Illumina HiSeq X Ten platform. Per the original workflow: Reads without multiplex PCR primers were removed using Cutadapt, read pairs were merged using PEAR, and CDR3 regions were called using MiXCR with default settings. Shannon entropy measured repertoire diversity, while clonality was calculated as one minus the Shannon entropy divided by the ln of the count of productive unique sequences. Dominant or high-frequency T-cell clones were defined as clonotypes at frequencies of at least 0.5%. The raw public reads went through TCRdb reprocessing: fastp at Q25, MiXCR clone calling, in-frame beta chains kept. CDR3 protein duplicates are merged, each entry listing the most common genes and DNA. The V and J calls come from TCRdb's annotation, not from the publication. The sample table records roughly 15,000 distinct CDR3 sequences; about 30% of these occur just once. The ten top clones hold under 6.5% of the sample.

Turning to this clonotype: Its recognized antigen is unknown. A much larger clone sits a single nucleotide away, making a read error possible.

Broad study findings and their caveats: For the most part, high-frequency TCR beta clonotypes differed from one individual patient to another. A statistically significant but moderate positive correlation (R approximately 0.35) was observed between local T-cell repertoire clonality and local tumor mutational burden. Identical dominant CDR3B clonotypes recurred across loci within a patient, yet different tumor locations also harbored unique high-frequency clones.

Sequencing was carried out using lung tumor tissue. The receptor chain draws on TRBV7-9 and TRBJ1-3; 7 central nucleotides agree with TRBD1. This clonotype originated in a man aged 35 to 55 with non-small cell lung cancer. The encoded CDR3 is CVSSKWDSRNTIYF. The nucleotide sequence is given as TGTGTCAGCAGCAAGTGGGACAGCAGGAACACCATATATTTT. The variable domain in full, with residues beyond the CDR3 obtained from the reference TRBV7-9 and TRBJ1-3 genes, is DTGVSQNPRHKITKRGQNVTFRCDPISEHNRLYWYRQTLGQGPEFLTYFQNEAQLEKSRLLSDRFSAERPKGSFSTLEIQRTEQGDSAMYLCVSSKWDSRNTIYFGEGSWLTVV.